A single T cell receptor (beta chain) is shown here with its context. The antigen is not known. Other DNA sequences in this sample translate to the same CDR3. These data originate in a study of cytomegalovirus exposure and HLA in healthy donors. Germline V CDR1 and CDR2: LNHDA, SQIVND (reference sequence). Between the trimmed V and J ends, which lost 5 bases and 0 bases, there was a span of 10 bases. The CDR3 has 14 amino acids. Findings and caveats of the study: One cluster of highly shared sequence variants probably arose as a sequencing artifact. A later look showed TCR association rates differing by HLA locus, highest for DRB1 and lowest for HLA-C.

Researchers ran the PCR with 60 Vbeta and 13 Jbeta primers. Libraries were prepared by immunoSEQ multiplex PCR; TCRdb keeps only in-frame clonotypes and omits some of them. The repertoire consists of 100,000 to 150,000 clones, with approximately 81% occurring once and the leading ten covering 0.55% to 0.85%. The rearrangement joins TRBV19 to TRBJ1-1; the D gene is possibly TRBD1 (5 bases). Sequencing used PBMCs. The receptor's source is a young man in good health and CMV-seronegative. Written as DNA, the CDR3 is TGTGCCAGTAGTCAGGGAACGGTGAACACTGAAGCTTTCTTT. This codes for CASSQGTVNTEAFF. The full variable domain, with the rest looked up from reference TRBV19 and TRBJ1-1, is DGGITQSPKYLFRKEGQNVTLSCEQNLNHDAMYWYRQDPGQGLRLIYYSQIVNDFQKGDIAEGYSVSREKKESFPLTVTSAQKNPTAFYLCASSQGTVNTEAFFGQGTRLTVV.